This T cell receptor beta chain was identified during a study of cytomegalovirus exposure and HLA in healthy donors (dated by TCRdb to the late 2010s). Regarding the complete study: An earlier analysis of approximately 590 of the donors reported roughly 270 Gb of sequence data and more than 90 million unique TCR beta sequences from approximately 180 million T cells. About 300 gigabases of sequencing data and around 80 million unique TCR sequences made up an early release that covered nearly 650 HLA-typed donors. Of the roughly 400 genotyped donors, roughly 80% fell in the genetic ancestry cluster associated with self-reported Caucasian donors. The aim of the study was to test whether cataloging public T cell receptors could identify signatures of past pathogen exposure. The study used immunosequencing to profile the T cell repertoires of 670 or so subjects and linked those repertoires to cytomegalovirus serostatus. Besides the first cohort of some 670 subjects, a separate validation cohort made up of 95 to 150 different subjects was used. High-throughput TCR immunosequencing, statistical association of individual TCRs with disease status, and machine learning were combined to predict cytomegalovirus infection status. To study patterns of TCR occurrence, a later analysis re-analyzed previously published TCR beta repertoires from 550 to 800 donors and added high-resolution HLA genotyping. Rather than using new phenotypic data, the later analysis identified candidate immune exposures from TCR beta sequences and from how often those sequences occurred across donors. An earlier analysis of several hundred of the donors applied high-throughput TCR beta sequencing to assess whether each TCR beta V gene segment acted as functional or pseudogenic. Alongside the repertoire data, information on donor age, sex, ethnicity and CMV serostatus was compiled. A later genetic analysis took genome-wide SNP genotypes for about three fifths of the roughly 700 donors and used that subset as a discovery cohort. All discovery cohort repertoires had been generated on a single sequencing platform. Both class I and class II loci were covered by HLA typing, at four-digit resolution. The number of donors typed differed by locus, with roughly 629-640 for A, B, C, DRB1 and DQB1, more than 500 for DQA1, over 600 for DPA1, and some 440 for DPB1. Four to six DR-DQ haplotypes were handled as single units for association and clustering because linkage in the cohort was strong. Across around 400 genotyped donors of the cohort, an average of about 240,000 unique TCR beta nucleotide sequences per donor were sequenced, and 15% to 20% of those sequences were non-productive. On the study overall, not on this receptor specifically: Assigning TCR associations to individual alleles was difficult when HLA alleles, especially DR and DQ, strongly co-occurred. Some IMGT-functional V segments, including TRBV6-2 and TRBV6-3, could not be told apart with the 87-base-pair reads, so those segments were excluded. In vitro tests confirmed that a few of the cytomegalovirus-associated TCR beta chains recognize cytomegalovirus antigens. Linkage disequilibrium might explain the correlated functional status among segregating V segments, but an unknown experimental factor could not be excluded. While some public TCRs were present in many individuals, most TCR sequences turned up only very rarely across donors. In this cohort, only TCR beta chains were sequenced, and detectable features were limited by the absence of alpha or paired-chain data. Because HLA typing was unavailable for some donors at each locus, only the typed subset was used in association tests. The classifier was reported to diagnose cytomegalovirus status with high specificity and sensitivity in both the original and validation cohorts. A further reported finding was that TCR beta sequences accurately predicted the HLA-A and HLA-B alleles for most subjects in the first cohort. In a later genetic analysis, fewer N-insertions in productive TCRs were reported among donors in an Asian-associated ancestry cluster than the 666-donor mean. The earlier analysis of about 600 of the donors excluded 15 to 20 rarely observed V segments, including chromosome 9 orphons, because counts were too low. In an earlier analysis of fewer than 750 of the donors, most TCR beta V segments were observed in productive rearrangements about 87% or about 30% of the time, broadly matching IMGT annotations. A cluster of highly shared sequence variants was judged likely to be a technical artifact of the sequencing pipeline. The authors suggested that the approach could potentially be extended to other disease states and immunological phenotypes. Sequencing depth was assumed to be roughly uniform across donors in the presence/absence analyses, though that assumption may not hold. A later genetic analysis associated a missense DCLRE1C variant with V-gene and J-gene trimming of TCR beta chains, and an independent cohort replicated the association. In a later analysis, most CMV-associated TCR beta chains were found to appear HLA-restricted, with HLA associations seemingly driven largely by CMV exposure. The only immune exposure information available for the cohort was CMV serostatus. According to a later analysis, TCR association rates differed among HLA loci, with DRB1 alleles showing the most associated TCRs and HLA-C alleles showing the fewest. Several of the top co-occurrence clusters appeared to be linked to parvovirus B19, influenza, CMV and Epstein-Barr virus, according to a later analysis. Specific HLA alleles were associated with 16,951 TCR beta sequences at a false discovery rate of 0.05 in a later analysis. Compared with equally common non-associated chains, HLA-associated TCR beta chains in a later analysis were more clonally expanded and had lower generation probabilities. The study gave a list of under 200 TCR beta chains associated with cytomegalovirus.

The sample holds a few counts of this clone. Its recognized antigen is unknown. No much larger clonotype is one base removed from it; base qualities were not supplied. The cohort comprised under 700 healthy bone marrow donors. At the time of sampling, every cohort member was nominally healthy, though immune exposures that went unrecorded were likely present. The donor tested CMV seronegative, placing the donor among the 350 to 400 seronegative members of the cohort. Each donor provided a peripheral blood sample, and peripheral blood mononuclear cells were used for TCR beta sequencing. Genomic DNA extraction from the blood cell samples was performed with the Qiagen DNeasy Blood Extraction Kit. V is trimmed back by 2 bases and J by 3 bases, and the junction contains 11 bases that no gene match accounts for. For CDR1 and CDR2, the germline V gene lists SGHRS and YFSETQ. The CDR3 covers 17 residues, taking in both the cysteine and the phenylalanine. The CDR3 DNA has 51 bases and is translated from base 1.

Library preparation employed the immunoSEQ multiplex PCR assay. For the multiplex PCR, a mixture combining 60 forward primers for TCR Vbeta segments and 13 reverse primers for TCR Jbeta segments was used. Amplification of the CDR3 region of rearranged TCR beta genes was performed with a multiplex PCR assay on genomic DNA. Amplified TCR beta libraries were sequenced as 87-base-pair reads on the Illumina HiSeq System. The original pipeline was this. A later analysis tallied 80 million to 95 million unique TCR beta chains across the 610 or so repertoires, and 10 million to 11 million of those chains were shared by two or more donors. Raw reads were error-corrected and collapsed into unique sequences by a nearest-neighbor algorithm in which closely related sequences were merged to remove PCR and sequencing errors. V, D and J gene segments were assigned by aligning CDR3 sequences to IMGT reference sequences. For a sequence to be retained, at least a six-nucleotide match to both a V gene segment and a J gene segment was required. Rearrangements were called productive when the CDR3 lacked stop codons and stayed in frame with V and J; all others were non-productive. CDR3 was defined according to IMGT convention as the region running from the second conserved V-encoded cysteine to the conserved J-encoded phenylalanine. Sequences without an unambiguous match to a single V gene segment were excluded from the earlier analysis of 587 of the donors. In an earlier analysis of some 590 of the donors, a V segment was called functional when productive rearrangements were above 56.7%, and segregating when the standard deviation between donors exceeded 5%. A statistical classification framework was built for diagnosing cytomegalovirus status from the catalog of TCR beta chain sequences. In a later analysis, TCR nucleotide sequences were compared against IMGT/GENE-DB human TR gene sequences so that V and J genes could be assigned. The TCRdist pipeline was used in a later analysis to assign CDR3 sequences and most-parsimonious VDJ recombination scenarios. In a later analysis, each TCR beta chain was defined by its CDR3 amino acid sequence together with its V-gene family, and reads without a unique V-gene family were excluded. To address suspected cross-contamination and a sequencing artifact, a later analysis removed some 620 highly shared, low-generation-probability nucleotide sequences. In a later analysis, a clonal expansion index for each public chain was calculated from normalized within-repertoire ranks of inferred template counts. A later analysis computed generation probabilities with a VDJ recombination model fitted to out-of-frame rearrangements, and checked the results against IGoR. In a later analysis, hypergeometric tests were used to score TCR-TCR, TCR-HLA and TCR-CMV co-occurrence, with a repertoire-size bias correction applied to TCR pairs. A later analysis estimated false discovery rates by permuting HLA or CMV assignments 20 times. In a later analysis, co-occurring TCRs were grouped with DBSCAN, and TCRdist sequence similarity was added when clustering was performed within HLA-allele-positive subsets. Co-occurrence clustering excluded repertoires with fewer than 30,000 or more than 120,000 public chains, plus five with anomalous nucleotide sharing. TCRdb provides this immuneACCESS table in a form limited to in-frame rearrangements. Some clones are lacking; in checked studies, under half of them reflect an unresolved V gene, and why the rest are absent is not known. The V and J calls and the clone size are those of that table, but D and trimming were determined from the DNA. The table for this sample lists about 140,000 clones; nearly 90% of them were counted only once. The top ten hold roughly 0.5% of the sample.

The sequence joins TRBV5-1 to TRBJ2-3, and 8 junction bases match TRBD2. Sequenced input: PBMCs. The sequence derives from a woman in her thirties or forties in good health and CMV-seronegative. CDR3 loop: CASSFQGTRGKTDTQYF. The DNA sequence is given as TGCGCCAGCAGCTTCCAAGGGACTAGAGGGAAGACAGATACGCAGTATTTT. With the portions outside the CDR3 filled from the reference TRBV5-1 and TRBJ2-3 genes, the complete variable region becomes KAGVTQTPRYLIKTRGQQVTLSCSPISGHRSVSWYQQTPGQGLQFLFEYFSETQRNKGNFPGRFSGRQFSNSRSEMNVSTLELGDSALYLCASSFQGTRGKTDTQYFGPGTRLTVL.